Listed here are 27 T cell receptor beta chains from one sample, sequenced in a study of blood T cell repertoires in COVID-19. Libraries were prepared by immunoSEQ multiplex PCR; TCRdb keeps only in-frame clonotypes and omits some of them. Of 150,000 to 190,000 clones in the sample, 70% to 90% were seen once. Sequencing was done on a sample of peripheral blood. These receptors came from a woman aged 55-70 years with COVID-19, enrolled during active disease.

This chain uses TRBV7-8 with TRBJ1-1; TRBD1 matches 7 bases. The CDR3 is 14 residues long. The J segment lost 5 bases and the V segment lost 3 bases, leaving 6 bases of the junction unmatched. CDR1 is SGHVS, CDR2 FQNEAQ, per germline. The CDR3 here is CASSLFPGGTEAFF. As DNA, the CDR3 is TGTGCCAGCAGCTTGTTTCCAGGGGGGACTGAAGCTTTCTTT.

The V gene is TRBV7-3, the J gene TRBJ1-2; TRBD1 matches 10 bases. Looked up from germline, CDR1 is SGHTA and CDR2 is FQGTGA. J was trimmed by 2 bases and V by 1 base; bases with no gene match: 4. This CDR3 region has 16 residues. Here the CDR3 reads CASSLNPGQGNYGYTF. CDR3 DNA: TGTGCCAGCAGCTTAAATCCGGGACAGGGGAACTATGGCTACACCTTC.

The chain recombines TRBV11-2 with TRBJ1-5; D is ambiguous. This CDR3 is built from 14 residues. V lost 1 base to trimming and J lost 7 bases, with 11 bases between them. Germline V gene sequence: CDR1 SGHAT, CDR2 FQNNGV. This CDR3 is CASSLGGSSQPQHF. The CDR3 DNA follows: TGTGCCAGCAGCTTAGGTGGGAGTAGCCAGCCCCAGCATTTT.

The V call is TRBV18, the J call TRBJ2-1; unclear D gene. CDR3 length: 14 amino acids. Germline CDR1 reads KGHSH; CDR2 reads LQKENI. The V end lost 4 bases, the J end lost 3 bases, and 10 bases lay between the germline ends. CDR3 sequence (DNA): TGTGCCAGCTCACGGAAAGCGAGCTACAATGAGCAGTTCTTC. This encodes CASSRKASYNEQFF.

This chain links TRBV6-2 or TRBV6-3 with TRBJ1-2; D may be TRBD1 (6 bases). With 2 bases removed from V and 0 bases from J, the gap between germline ends came to 22 bases. Germline V gene sequence: CDR1 MNHEY, CDR2 SVGEGT. The CDR3 is 19 amino acids. CDR3 region: CASSYRPGTPGRANYGYTF. CDR3 sequence (DNA): TGTGCCAGCAGTTACCGCCCTGGGACACCCGGTCGGGCTAACTATGGCTACACCTTC.

This CDR3 is CASSRDSYGYTF. CDR3 in DNA: TGTGCCAGCAGCCGGGACAGCTATGGCTACACCTTC. The chain employs TRBV5-4 and TRBJ1-2, with 7 bases aligning to TRBD1. This CDR3 has 12 residues. V shed 4 bases, J shed 4 bases, and the junction held 1 base outside the gene matches. The germline gives CDR1 SGHNT, CDR2 YYREEE (reference sequence). The whole variable domain, filled in from reference TRBV5-4 and TRBJ1-2, reads ETGVTQSPTHLIKTRGQQVTLRCSSQSGHNTVSWYQQALGQGPQFIFQYYREEENGRGNFPPRFSGLQFPNYSSELNVNALELDDSALYLCASSRDSYGYTFGSGTRLTVV.

The chain is built from TRBV6-1 and TRBJ1-5; D perhaps matches TRBD1 (5 bases). The CDR3 runs 15 residues. Trimming took 2 bases from V and 8 from J, leaving 16 bases between them. Germline CDR1 MNHNS, CDR2 SASEGT. The CDR3 nucleotides are TGTGCCAGCAGTGAATTTGGGGGGGTAGGCGAGCCCCAGCATTTT. Protein sequence: CASSEFGGVGEPQHF.

The chain uses TRBV19 and TRBJ1-1; D possibly corresponds to TRBD1 (5 bases). The germline CDR1 and CDR2 sequences are LNHDA and SQIVND (reference sequence). The CDR3 sequence is 13 residues long. V lost 3 bases, J lost 6 bases, and 11 bases lay in between. CDR3 sequence: CASSMAGTAEAFF. CDR3 nucleotide sequence: TGTGCCAGTAGTATGGCCGGGACTGCTGAAGCTTTCTTT.

The chain links TRBV6-5 to TRBJ1-6; D remains unclear. This CDR3 has 15 amino acids. V was pared by 0 bases and J by 10 bases, with 13 bases between. CDR1 is MNHEY, CDR2 SVGAGI, per germline. In DNA, the CDR3 is TGTGCCAGCAGTTACTCGAAGTCAGGTCACTCACCCCTCCACTTT. It translates to CASSYSKSGHSPLHF.

The V gene is TRBV7-6, the J gene TRBJ2-1; TRBD2 matches at 8 bases. J gave up 8 bases and V 4 bases, and 10 bases lay outside the gene matches. The CDR3 extends over 15 amino acids. Germline lookup yields CDR1 SGHVS and CDR2 FNYEAQ. Here the CDR3 DNA reads TGTGCCAGCAGCTCGAAAGGACTAGCTTTCGATGAGCAGTTCTTC. It specifies CASSSKGLAFDEQFF.

The rearrangement joins TRBV5-6 to TRBJ2-7, with TRBD1 matching over 10 bases. CDR1 is SGHDT, CDR2 YYEEEE, per germline. The CDR3 length is 15 residues. Germline trimming cut 4 bases from V and 2 bases from J; bases unmatched to any gene: 6. CDR3 region: CASSQTGTGAYEQYV. Here the CDR3 DNA reads TGTGCCAGCAGCCAGACCGGGACAGGGGCCTACGAGCAGTACGTC.

This clone was seen only once. V and J are TRBV5-1 and TRBJ2-2; 7 bases map to TRBD1. Germline CDR1 is SGHRS and CDR2 is YFSETQ. The length of the CDR3 is 16 residues. V was pared by 4 bases and J by 2 bases, with 8 bases of the junction left unmatched. This chain's CDR3 is CASSTIGQANTGELFF. The CDR3 coding sequence is TGCGCCAGCAGCACCATCGGACAGGCCAACACCGGGGAGCTGTTTTTT.

The gene calls are TRBV7-8 and TRBJ1-6; D unclear. The CDR3 is 12 residues long. Germline V gene sequence: CDR1 SGHVS, CDR2 FQNEAQ. Trimming shortened V by 6 bases and J by 5 bases, and 5 bases separated the two germline ends. CDR3 amino acids: CASRRDNSPLHF. As DNA, the CDR3 is TGTGCCAGCAGGCGTGATAATTCACCCCTCCACTTT.

This clone appeared once. The rearrangement links TRBV7-9 to TRBJ1-2, with 8 positions matching TRBD1. The CDR3 is 14 amino acids. The germline V gene has CDR1 SEHNR and CDR2 FQNEAQ (reference sequence). V was clipped by 6 bases and J by 4 bases; unmatched bases: 7. The CDR3 DNA sequence: TGTGCCAGCAGGTACCAGGGGGCTGGCTATGGCTACACCTTC. It yields the protein CASRYQGAGYGYTF.

The chain joins TRBV24-1 to TRBJ1-1, with D uncertain. The CDR3 runs 17 residues. The V end was cut by 3 bases, the J end by 1 base, with 17 bases between. Per germline, CDR1 KGHDR and CDR2 SFDVKD. CDR3 coding DNA: TGTGCCACCAGTGATCCGGCGCGAGGATCGGGGAACACTGAAGCTTTCTTT. Amino acid sequence: CATSDPARGSGNTEAFF.

This chain links TRBV7-2 with TRBJ1-2, with a weak D call TRBD1 (5 bases). The CDR3 has 15 residues. Germline CDR1 and CDR2: SGHTA and FQGNSA. The germline V and J ends were trimmed by 5 bases and 4 bases, with 17 bases remaining between them. CDR3 sequence reads: CASSPTTGQGYGYTF. The CDR3 nucleotides are TGTGCCAGCAGCCCCACAACCGGTCAGGGCTATGGCTACACCTTC. Variable domain in full (rest from reference TRBV7-2 and TRBJ1-2): GAGVSQSPSNKVTEKGKDVELRCDPISGHTALYWYRQSLGQGLEFLIYFQGNSAPDKSGLPSDRFSAERTGGSVSTLTIQRTQQEDSAVYLCASSPTTGQGYGYTFGSGTRLTVV.

This sequence joins TRBV14 and TRBJ2-1; 10 bases agree with TRBD2. Germline V gene sequence: CDR1 SGHDN, CDR2 FVKESK. CDR3 length: 16 amino acids. The ends lost 4 bases at V and 8 bases at J; junction bases unmatched: 11. The CDR3 protein is CASSPLAGGAVYEQFF. CDR3 DNA: TGTGCCAGCAGCCCGTTAGCGGGGGGAGCCGTATATGAGCAGTTCTTC.

This sequence joins TRBV9 and TRBJ1-2; D unresolved. Germline CDR1 and CDR2: SGDLS and YYNGEE. CDR3 length: 14 amino acids. The V end lost 0 bases, the J end lost 5 bases, and 11 bases lay between the germline ends. This CDR3 is CASSVGTGEYGYTF. The DNA of the CDR3 is TGTGCCAGCAGCGTAGGGACCGGGGAGTATGGCTACACCTTC. Variable domain in full (rest from reference TRBV9 and TRBJ1-2): DSGVTQTPKHLITATGQRVTLRCSPRSGDLSVYWYQQSLDQGLQFLIQYYNGEERAKGNILERFSAQQFPDLHSELNLSSLELGDSALYFCASSVGTGEYGYTFGSGTRLTVV.

V and J are TRBV4-1 and TRBJ2-5, with D maybe TRBD1 (5 bases). The CDR3 sequence is 14 residues long. The V and J ends lost 0 bases and 5 bases respectively, with 10 bases between them. Looked up from germline, CDR1 is MGHRA and CDR2 is YSYEKL. The CDR3 region has the DNA TGCGCCAGCAGCCAAGATCCAGGGCCCGAGACCCAGTACTTC. The encoded protein is CASSQDPGPETQYF.

DNA of the CDR3: TGTGCCAGCACCACACCGGGGACTGAAGCTTTCTTT. Translated: CASTTPGTEAFF. J is TRBJ1-1 and V is TRBV6-5; D gene uncertain. Germline CDR1 and CDR2: MNHEY and SVGAGI. The CDR3 extends over 12 amino acids. Trimming removed 7 bases from V and 5 bases from J, with 11 bases in between.

The genes are TRBV7-8 and TRBJ1-2; 7 nucleotides match TRBD1. CDR1 and CDR2 (germline): SGHVS, FQNEAQ. The trim removed 5 bases at V and 4 bases at J, leaving 13 bases unmatched. The CDR3 loop spans 16 amino acids. CDR3 loop: CASSSSSSRDSYGYTF. The DNA for the CDR3 is TGTGCCAGCAGCAGTAGTAGTAGCCGGGACAGCTATGGCTACACCTTC.

J is TRBJ2-7 and V is TRBV6-1; 9 bases align to TRBD1. The CDR3 has 15 residues. The germline V gene encodes CDR1 MNHNS and CDR2 SASEGT. Trimming cost V 0 bases and J 7 bases; bases outside gene matches: 7. The CDR3 reads CASSEAGQGQWEQYV. As DNA, the CDR3 is TGTGCCAGCAGTGAAGCGGGACAGGGACAATGGGAGCAGTACGTC.

This sequence joins TRBV7-9 and TRBJ1-2; D is possibly TRBD1 (6 bases). Germline CDR1 is SEHNR and CDR2 is FQNEAQ (reference sequence). The CDR3 consists of 16 residues. V was clipped by 7 bases and J by 4 bases, with 22 bases between them. In nucleotides, the CDR3 is TGTGCCAGCACCGTAGATGGGGGCGCTCCGGCCTATGGCTACACCTTC. It codes for CASTVDGGAPAYGYTF.

V gene TRBV2 combines with J gene TRBJ2-6, with a possible D match to TRBD1 (6 bases). V lost 6 bases, J lost 2 bases, and 14 bases lay in between. CDR3 length equals 16 residues. From germline, CDR1 is SNHLY and CDR2 FYNNEI. The CDR3, as DNA: TGTGCCAGCAGGGGTCTGACAGGAGCTGGGGCCAACGTCCTGACTTTC. Its protein is CASRGLTGAGANVLTF. Full variable domain (remainder filled in from reference TRBV2 and TRBJ2-6): EPEVTQTPSHQVTQMGQEVILRCVPISNHLYFYWYRQILGQKVEFLVSFYNNEISEKSEIFDDQFSVERPDGSNFTLKIRSTKLEDSAMYFCASRGLTGAGANVLTFGAGSRLTVL.

V and J are TRBV24-1 and TRBJ1-6; D gene uncertain. In germline, CDR1 is KGHDR, CDR2 SFDVKD. V dropped 4 bases and J dropped 7 bases, with 16 bases sitting between them. The CDR3 runs 16 residues. This CDR3 is CATSEGNAGWNSPLHF. The CDR3 coding sequence is TGTGCCACCAGTGAGGGGAACGCGGGATGGAATTCACCCCTCCACTTT.

This clone was observed a handful of times. The chain has TRBV6-1 and TRBJ1-6; the D gene is possibly TRBD1 (6 bases). Germline values: CDR1 MNHNS, CDR2 SASEGT. The CDR3 spans 17 residues. V gave up 1 base and J gave up 6 bases, with 16 bases separating them. The CDR3 DNA sequence: TGTGCCAGCAGTGAAGAGGCGGAAGGGGGTTCTAATTCACCCCTCCACTTT. This gives the protein CASSEEAEGGSNSPLHF.

The chain couples TRBV7-9 to TRBJ1-1, with D maybe TRBD1 (6 bases). This CDR3 comprises 13 residues. The germline V gene encodes CDR1 SEHNR and CDR2 FQNEAQ (reference sequence). V was clipped by 6 bases and J by 2 bases, with 10 bases between them. CDR3 loop: CASSSGVNTEAFF. The CDR3 nucleotides are TGTGCCAGCAGTTCAGGGGTAAACACTGAAGCTTTCTTT. The complete variable domain, with remaining parts taken from reference TRBV7-9 and TRBJ1-1, reads DTGVSQNPRHKITKRGQNVTFRCDPISEHNRLYWYRQTLGQGPEFLTYFQNEAQLEKSRLLSDRFSAERPKGSFSTLEIQRTEQGDSAMYLCASSSGVNTEAFFGQGTRLTVV.